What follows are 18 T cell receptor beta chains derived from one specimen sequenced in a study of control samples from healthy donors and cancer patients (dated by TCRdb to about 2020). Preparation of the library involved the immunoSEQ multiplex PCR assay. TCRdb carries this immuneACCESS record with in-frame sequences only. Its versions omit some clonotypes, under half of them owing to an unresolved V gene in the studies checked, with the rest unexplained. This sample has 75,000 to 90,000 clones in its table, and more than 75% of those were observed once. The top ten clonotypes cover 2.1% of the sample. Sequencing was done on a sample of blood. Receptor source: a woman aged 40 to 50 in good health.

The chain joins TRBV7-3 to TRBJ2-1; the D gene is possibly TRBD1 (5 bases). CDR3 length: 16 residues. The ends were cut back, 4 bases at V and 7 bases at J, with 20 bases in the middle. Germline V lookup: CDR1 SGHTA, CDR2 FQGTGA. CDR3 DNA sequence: TGTGCCAGCAGCTCCAATCCCTCGGGCTCAGGGAATGAGCAGTTCTTC. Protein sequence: CASSSNPSGSGNEQFF.

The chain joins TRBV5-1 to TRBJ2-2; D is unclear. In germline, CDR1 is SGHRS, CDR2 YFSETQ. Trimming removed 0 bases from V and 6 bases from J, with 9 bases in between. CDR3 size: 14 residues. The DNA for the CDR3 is TGCGCCAGCAGCTTGGTGCAGCGTCCCGGGGAGCTGTTTTTT. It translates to CASSLVQRPGELFF.

Written as DNA, the CDR3 is TGTGCCAGCAGCTTAGCCAGGAAAGAGACCCAGTACTTC. Its protein product is CASSLARKETQYF. The chain is built from TRBV7-2 and TRBJ2-5; D is ambiguous. This CDR3 is built from 13 residues. Trimming pared 0 bases from V and 3 bases from J, leaving 5 bases between. Per germline, CDR1 SGHTA and CDR2 FQGNSA.

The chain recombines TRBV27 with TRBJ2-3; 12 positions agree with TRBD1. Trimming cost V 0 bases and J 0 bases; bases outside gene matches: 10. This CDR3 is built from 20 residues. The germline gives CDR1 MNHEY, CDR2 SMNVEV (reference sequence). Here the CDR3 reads CASSLSNAGTGGWSTDTQYF. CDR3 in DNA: TGTGCCAGCAGTTTATCGAACGCCGGGACAGGGGGCTGGAGCACAGATACGCAGTATTTT.

The DNA of the CDR3 is TGTGCCAGCAGCCCCGGGACAAAGGTACGAGCTTTCTTT. It is translated as CASSPGTKVRAFF. The chain uses TRBV7-2 and TRBJ1-1; a weak D match, TRBD1 (6 bases). Trimming shortened V by 5 bases and J by 10 bases, and 17 bases separated the two germline ends. The CDR3 sequence is 13 residues long. The V gene's germline CDR1 is SGHTA and CDR2 FQGNSA.

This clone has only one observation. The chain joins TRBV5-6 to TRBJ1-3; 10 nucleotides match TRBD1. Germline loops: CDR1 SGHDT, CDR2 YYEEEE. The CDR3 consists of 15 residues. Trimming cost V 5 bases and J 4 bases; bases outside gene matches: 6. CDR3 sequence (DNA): TGTGCCAGCAGGAGGGACAGGGGAAGAGGAAACACCATATATTTT. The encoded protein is CASRRDRGRGNTIYF.

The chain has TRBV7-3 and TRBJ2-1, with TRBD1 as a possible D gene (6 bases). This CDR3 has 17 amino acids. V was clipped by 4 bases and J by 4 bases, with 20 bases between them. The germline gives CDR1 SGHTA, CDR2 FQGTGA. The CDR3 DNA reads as TGTGCCAGCAGCTCCCACGTGGGGGCCGATACTTACAATGAGCAGTTCTTC. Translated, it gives CASSSHVGADTYNEQFF. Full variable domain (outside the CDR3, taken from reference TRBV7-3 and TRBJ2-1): GAGVSQTPSNKVTEKGKYVELRCDPISGHTALYWYRQSLGQGPEFLIYFQGTGAADDSGLPNDRFFAVRPEGSVSTLKIQRTERGDSAVYLCASSSHVGADTYNEQFFGPGTRLTVL.

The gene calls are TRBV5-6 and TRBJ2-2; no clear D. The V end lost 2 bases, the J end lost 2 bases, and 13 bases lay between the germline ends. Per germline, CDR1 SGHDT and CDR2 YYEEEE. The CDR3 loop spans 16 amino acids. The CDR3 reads CASSFFVTDNTGELFF. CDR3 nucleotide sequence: TGTGCCAGCAGCTTTTTTGTGACGGATAACACCGGGGAGCTGTTTTTT.

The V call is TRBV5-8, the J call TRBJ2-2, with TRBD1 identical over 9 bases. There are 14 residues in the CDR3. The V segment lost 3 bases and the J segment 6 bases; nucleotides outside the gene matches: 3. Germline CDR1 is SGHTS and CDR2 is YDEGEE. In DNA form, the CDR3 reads TGTGCCAGCAGCTCCGGACAGGGGCCCGGGGAGCTGTTTTTT. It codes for CASSSGQGPGELFF. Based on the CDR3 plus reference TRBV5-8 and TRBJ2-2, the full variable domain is EAGVTQSPTHLIKTRGQQATLRCSPISGHTSVYWYQQALGLGLQFLLWYDEGEERNRGNFPPRFSGRQFPNYSSELNVNALELEDSALYLCASSSGQGPGELFFGEGSRLTVL.

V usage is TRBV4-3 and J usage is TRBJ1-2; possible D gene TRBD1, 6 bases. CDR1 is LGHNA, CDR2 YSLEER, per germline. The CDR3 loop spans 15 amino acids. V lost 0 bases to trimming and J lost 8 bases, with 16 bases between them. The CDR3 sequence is CASSQDDEGDQGYTF. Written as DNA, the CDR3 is TGCGCCAGCAGCCAAGATGACGAGGGGGATCAGGGCTACACCTTC.

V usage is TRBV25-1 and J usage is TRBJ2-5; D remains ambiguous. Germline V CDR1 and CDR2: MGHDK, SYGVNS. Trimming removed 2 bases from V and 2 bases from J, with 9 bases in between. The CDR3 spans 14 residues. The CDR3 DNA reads TGTGCCAGCAGTGAAGAAGACATACAAGAGACCCAGTACTTC. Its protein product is CASSEEDIQETQYF.

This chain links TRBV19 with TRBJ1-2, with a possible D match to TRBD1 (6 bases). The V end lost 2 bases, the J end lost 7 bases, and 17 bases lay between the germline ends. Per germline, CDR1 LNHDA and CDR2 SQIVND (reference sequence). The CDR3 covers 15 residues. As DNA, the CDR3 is TGTGCCAGTAGTATACAGGGAACAGGGAGGACTGGCTACACCTTC. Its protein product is CASSIQGTGRTGYTF.

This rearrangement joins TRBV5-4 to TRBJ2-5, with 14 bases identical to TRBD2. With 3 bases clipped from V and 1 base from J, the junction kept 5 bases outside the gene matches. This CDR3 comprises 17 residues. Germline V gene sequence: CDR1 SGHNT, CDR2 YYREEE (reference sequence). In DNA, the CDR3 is TGTGCCAGCAGCTCCGGACTAGCGGGGGGTCCCCAAGAGACCCAGTACTTC. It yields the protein CASSSGLAGGPQETQYF.

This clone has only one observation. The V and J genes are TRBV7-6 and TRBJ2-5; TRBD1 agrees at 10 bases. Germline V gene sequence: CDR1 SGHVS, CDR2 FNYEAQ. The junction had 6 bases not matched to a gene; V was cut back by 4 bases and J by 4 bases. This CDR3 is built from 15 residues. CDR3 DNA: TGTGCCAGCAGCTCACGGGGACAGGGGACAGAGACCCAGTACTTC. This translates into CASSSRGQGTETQYF. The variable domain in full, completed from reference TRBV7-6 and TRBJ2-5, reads GAGVSQSPRYKVTKRGQDVALRCDPISGHVSLYWYRQALGQGPEFLTYFNYEAQQDKSGLPNDRFSAERPEGSISTLTIQRTEQRDSAMYRCASSSRGQGTETQYFGPGTRLLVL.

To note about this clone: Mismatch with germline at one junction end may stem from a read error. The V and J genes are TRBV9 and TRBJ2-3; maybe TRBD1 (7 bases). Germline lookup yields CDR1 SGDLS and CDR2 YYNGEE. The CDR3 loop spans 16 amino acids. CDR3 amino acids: CASSVGPLGGTATQYF. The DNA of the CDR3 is TGTGCCAGCAGCGTAGGTCCCCTCGGCGGGACAGCTACGCAGTATTTT.

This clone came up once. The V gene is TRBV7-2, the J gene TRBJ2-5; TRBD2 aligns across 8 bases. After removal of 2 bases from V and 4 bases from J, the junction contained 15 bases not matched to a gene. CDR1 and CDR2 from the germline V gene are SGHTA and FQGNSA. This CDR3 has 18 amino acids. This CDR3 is CASSLTSRGGPGSETQYF. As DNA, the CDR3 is TGTGCCAGCAGCTTAACCTCACGGGGGGGCCCGGGGTCAGAGACCCAGTACTTC.

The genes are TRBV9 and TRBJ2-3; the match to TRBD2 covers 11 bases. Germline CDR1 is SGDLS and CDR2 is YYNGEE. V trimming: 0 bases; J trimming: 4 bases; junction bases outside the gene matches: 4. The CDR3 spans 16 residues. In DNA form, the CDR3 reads TGTGCCAGCAGCGTAGAACTAGCGGGGGCCCCAGATACGCAGTATTTT. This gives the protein CASSVELAGAPDTQYF. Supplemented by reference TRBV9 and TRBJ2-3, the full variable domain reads DSGVTQTPKHLITATGQRVTLRCSPRSGDLSVYWYQQSLDQGLQFLIQYYNGEERAKGNILERFSAQQFPDLHSELNLSSLELGDSALYFCASSVELAGAPDTQYFGPGTRLTVL.

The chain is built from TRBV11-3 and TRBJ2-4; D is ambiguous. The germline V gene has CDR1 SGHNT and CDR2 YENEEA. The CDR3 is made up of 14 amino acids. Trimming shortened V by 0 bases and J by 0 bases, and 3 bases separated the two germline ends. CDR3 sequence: CASSLEEAKNIQYF. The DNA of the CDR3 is TGTGCCAGCAGCTTAGAGGAAGCCAAAAACATTCAGTACTTC.